These 18 T cell receptor beta chains were all obtained from the same sample, sequenced in a study of cytomegalovirus exposure and HLA in healthy donors. A multiplex PCR was run with 60 Vbeta primers and 13 Jbeta primers. Assay used: immunoSEQ multiplex PCR; TCRdb lists only in-frame clones, some missing. The table includes some 78,000 clones, over 65% detected once. The sequencing sample was made of PBMCs. All receptors come from a man aged 35-49 years in good health and CMV-seropositive.

The gene calls are TRBV18 and TRBJ2-2; possible D gene TRBD1, 6 bases. Looked up from germline, CDR1 is KGHSH and CDR2 is LQKENI. The CDR3 spans 15 residues. V was pared by 3 bases and J by 3 bases, with 11 bases between. Here the CDR3 reads CASSPVRGYTGELFF. DNA of the CDR3: TGTGCCAGCTCACCGGTCAGGGGATACACCGGGGAGCTGTTTTTT. Full variable domain (remainder filled in from reference TRBV18 and TRBJ2-2): NAGVMQNPRHLVRRRGQEARLRCSPMKGHSHVYWYRQLPEEGLKFMVYLQKENIIDESGMPKERFSAEFPKEGPSILRIQQVVRGDSAAYFCASSPVRGYTGELFFGEGSRLTVL.

The chain combines TRBV19 with TRBJ1-1; perhaps TRBD1 as D (5 bases). The CDR3 covers 15 residues. V was clipped by 4 bases and J by 7 bases, with 19 bases between them. Per germline, CDR1 LNHDA and CDR2 SQIVND (reference sequence). CDR3 in DNA: TGTGCCAGTAGTACTCGATCGGGACCGGGGGATGAAGCTTTCTTT. Translating it yields CASSTRSGPGDEAFF.

This clone was seen a few times. The chain is built from TRBV28 and TRBJ1-1; D is uncertain. CDR1 and CDR2 (germline): MDHEN, SYDVKM. V was clipped by 4 bases and J by 3 bases, with 21 bases between them. CDR3 length equals 17 residues. Here the CDR3 DNA reads TGTGCCAGCAGTTGGTTATCTCGGGGAGAGGTCTACACTGAAGCTTTCTTT. It yields the protein CASSWLSRGEVYTEAFF.

V usage is TRBV7-6 and J usage is TRBJ2-1; D not resolved. V lost 4 bases to trimming and J lost 10 bases, with 17 bases between them. Per germline, CDR1 SGHVS and CDR2 FNYEAQ. This CDR3 is 14 amino acids long. The CDR3 is CASSSDSSASEQFF. In nucleotides, the CDR3 is TGTGCCAGCAGCTCCGACTCGTCTGCCTCCGAGCAGTTCTTC.

V usage is TRBV7-2 and J usage is TRBJ2-3; tentatively, D is TRBD1 (6 bases). Germline V lookup: CDR1 SGHTA, CDR2 FQGNSA. V was shortened by 5 bases and J by 2 bases, with 11 bases between the two germline ends. The CDR3 is 14 amino acids. The CDR3 DNA is TGTGCCAGCAGCCCTAGACAGGCCACAGATACGCAGTATTTT. This translates into CASSPRQATDTQYF.

The chain combines TRBV21-1 with TRBJ1-5; the tabulated D call, TRBD1, remains unverified against the DNA. TRBV21-1 is a recognized pseudogene. This CDR3 has 18 residues. The CDR3 region is CASSKYESGGPGGQPQHF. In nucleotides, the CDR3 is TGTGCCAGCAGCAAATACGAATCAGGGGGCCCGGGTGGTCAGCCCCAGCATTTT.

The chain employs TRBV10-2 and TRBJ2-7, with TRBD1 matching over 9 bases. Germline lookup yields CDR1 WSHSY and CDR2 SAAADI. The trim removed 7 bases at V and 2 bases at J, leaving 12 bases unmatched. CDR3 length: 16 amino acids. CDR3 loop: CASKPGGTGLTYEQYF. CDR3 nucleotide sequence: TGCGCCAGCAAACCCGGGGGGACAGGGCTGACCTACGAGCAGTACTTC.

There are many counts of this clone. The CDR3 DNA follows: TGTGCCAGCAGTGACGGGGGGGGCACAGATACGCAGTATTTT. Protein product: CASSDGGGTDTQYF. This sequence joins TRBV6-4 and TRBJ2-3; 7 nucleotides line up with TRBD2. The germline V gene has CDR1 MRHNA and CDR2 SNTAGT. The CDR3 covers 14 residues. Trimming removed 2 bases from V and 1 base from J; junction bases left unmatched: 0.

The CDR3 DNA sequence: TGTGCCTGGACCCGGGATACAGGGGGCGGCCGGATTAATGAAAAACTGTTTTTT. Its protein is CAWTRDTGGGRINEKLFF. The J gene is TRBJ1-4, the V gene TRBV30; 9 bases fit TRBD1. The junction had 16 bases not matched to a gene; V was cut back by 4 bases and J by 4 bases. The CDR3 consists of 18 residues. CDR1 and CDR2 from the germline V gene are GTSNPN and SVGIG (reference sequence). Combining the CDR3 with reference TRBV30 and TRBJ1-4 gives the whole variable domain SQTIHQWPATLVQPVGSPLSLECTVEGTSNPNLYWYRQAAGRGLQLLFYSVGIGQISSEVPQNLSASRPQDRQFILSSKKLLLSDSGFYLCAWTRDTGGGRINEKLFFGSGTQLSVL.

This clone was counted a few times. This chain joins TRBV5-1 and TRBJ2-5, with 7 bases aligning to TRBD1. Germline values: CDR1 SGHRS, CDR2 YFSETQ. With V trimmed by 3 bases and J by 3 bases, 2 bases remained unmatched. The CDR3 has 13 amino acids. The CDR3 DNA reads as TGCGCCAGCAGCTCAGGGACAGAAGAGACCCAGTACTTC. This encodes CASSSGTEETQYF. Looking up the rest from reference TRBV5-1 and TRBJ2-5 gives the full variable domain: KAGVTQTPRYLIKTRGQQVTLSCSPISGHRSVSWYQQTPGQGLQFLFEYFSETQRNKGNFPGRFSGRQFSNSRSEMNVSTLELGDSALYLCASSSGTEETQYFGPGTRLLVL.

The gene calls are TRBV7-9 and TRBJ2-3; the match to TRBD2 covers 7 bases. The CDR3 spans 12 residues. J lost 8 bases, V lost 7 bases, and 6 bases had no gene match. Germline CDR1 reads SEHNR; CDR2 reads FQNEAQ (reference sequence). CDR3 sequence: CASIGAGSTQYF. Written as DNA, the CDR3 is TGTGCCAGCATTGGAGCGGGGAGTACGCAGTATTTT.

This clone was seen once. V and J are TRBV18 and TRBJ2-7; TRBD2 aligns across 7 bases. CDR3 length equals 15 residues. CDR1 is KGHSH and CDR2 is LQKENI in the germline V gene. J lost 1 base, V lost 3 bases, and 6 bases had no gene match. DNA of the CDR3: TGTGCCAGCTCACCGAGCCAGGGACTATCCTACGAGCAGTACTTC. Its translation: CASSPSQGLSYEQYF. The complete variable domain, with remaining parts taken from reference TRBV18 and TRBJ2-7, reads NAGVMQNPRHLVRRRGQEARLRCSPMKGHSHVYWYRQLPEEGLKFMVYLQKENIIDESGMPKERFSAEFPKEGPSILRIQQVVRGDSAAYFCASSPSQGLSYEQYFGPGTRLTVT.

This chain joins TRBV2 and TRBJ1-5; D gene ambiguous. In germline, CDR1 is SNHLY, CDR2 FYNNEI. The germline V and J ends were trimmed by 4 bases and 7 bases, with 11 bases remaining between them. CDR3 length equals 13 residues. As DNA, the CDR3 is TGTGCCAGCAGTGCAAGCGGGCGGCAGCCCCAGCATTTT. The encoded protein is CASSASGRQPQHF. The full variable domain, in which reference TRBV2 and TRBJ1-5 provide the parts outside the CDR3, is EPEVTQTPSHQVTQMGQEVILRCVPISNHLYFYWYRQILGQKVEFLVSFYNNEISEKSEIFDDQFSVERPDGSNFTLKIRSTKLEDSAMYFCASSASGRQPQHFGDGTRLSIL.

This clone was observed at least ten times. The rearrangement links TRBV9 to TRBJ2-5; the D is unclear. Germline V gene data show CDR1 as SGDLS and CDR2 as YYNGEE. The CDR3 has 15 residues. V gave up 2 bases and J gave up 1 base, with 12 bases separating them. The CDR3 region is CASSVSPTSQETQYF. The DNA for the CDR3 is TGTGCCAGCAGCGTCTCCCCGACTTCCCAAGAGACCCAGTACTTC. The full variable domain, completed using reference TRBV9 and TRBJ2-5, is DSGVTQTPKHLITATGQRVTLRCSPRSGDLSVYWYQQSLDQGLQFLIQYYNGEERAKGNILERFSAQQFPDLHSELNLSSLELGDSALYFCASSVSPTSQETQYFGPGTRLLVL.

The chain is built from TRBV28 and TRBJ1-4, with 12 nucleotides matching TRBD1. This CDR3 has 15 amino acids. The V and J ends lost 5 bases and 11 bases, in that order; junction bases with no gene match: 9. CDR1 and CDR2 from the germline V gene are MDHEN and SYDVKM. The CDR3 loop is CASSVPGQGARKLFF. The CDR3 DNA is TGTGCCAGCAGTGTACCGGGACAGGGGGCAAGGAAACTGTTTTTT.

The J gene is TRBJ2-5, the V gene TRBV10-3; 10 nucleotides match TRBD2. This CDR3 is 16 amino acids long. The trim removed 3 bases at V and 2 bases at J, leaving 6 bases unmatched. The germline V gene encodes CDR1 ENHRY and CDR2 SYGVKD. CDR3 loop: CAISDIAGGRQETQYF. CDR3 in DNA: TGTGCCATCAGTGATATAGCGGGGGGCAGACAAGAGACCCAGTACTTC.

The chain joins TRBV30 to TRBJ2-7, with TRBD1 identical over 7 bases. Germline V CDR1 and CDR2: GTSNPN, SVGIG (reference sequence). The junction had 6 bases not matched to a gene; V was cut back by 1 base and J by 3 bases. This CDR3 spans 14 amino acids. In DNA form, the CDR3 reads TGTGCCTGGAGTGGCTTGCGGACAGGCTACGAGCAGTACTTC. Its translation is CAWSGLRTGYEQYF.

V gene TRBV19 combines with J gene TRBJ1-2; 9 bases are a match to TRBD1. The CDR3 contains 16 residues. Germline V gene data show CDR1 as LNHDA and CDR2 as SQIVND (reference sequence). V dropped 4 bases and J dropped 7; count of bases not matched to a gene: 13. The CDR3 reads CASSRPTGQGSSGYTF. The CDR3 nucleotides are TGTGCCAGTAGTAGACCCACTGGACAGGGGAGTAGTGGCTACACCTTC.